The 20 T cell receptor beta chains below were found in one sample sequenced in a study of blood T cell repertoires in COVID-19. This table comes from immunoSEQ multiplex PCR, and its TCRdb copy is limited to in-frame clones, with some not included. The sample holds 75,000 to 85,000 clones, more than 75% seen once. Sample: peripheral blood. These TCRs come from a man aged 55 to 70 with COVID-19, enrolled during active disease.

V gene TRBV11-3 combines with J gene TRBJ2-5; 15 bases map to TRBD2. Unmatched junction bases numbered 7, after V lost 5 bases and J lost 3 bases. Germline CDR1 is SGHNT and CDR2 is YENEEA. CDR3 size: 17 residues. CDR3 sequence (DNA): TGTGCCAGCAGCCGGACTAGCGGGAGGGCCCTAGAAGAGACCCAGTACTTC. It encodes CASSRTSGRALEETQYF.

This clone was recorded a few times. Here the CDR3 reads CASSFFTGNQPQHF. CDR3 in DNA: TGTGCCAGCAGCTTTTTCACAGGGAATCAGCCCCAGCATTTT. The V call is TRBV5-6, the J call TRBJ1-5; D might be TRBD1 (6 bases). With 2 bases removed from V and 4 bases from J, the gap between germline ends came to 10 bases. Germline assignment: CDR1 SGHDT and CDR2 YYEEEE. CDR3 size: 14 residues.

This clone occurred once. This sequence joins TRBV28 and TRBJ1-2; TRBD1 is a possible D gene (6 bases). Per germline, CDR1 MDHEN and CDR2 SYDVKM. V lost 1 base to trimming and J lost 0 bases, with 21 bases between them. The CDR3 has 19 amino acids. CDR3 DNA: TGTGCCAGCAGTTTATCCCCTATAGGGGGGGCGCTACCTAACTATGGCTACACCTTC. This gives the protein CASSLSPIGGALPNYGYTF.

This clone was seen only once. The rearrangement uses TRBV3-1 (or the pseudogene TRBV3-2) and TRBJ1-2; D possibly corresponds to TRBD1 (6 bases). Germline-derived CDR1 and CDR2 are LGHDT and YNNKEL (reference sequence). The CDR3 has 15 residues. V lost 4 bases to trimming and J lost 7 bases, with 19 bases between them. CDR3 sequence (DNA): TGTGCCAGCAGCCCCCTTTACGGGGGGCAGGGTGGCTACACCTTC. Translating gives CASSPLYGGQGGYTF.

The chain uses TRBV7-3 and TRBJ1-1; D is perhaps TRBD1 (6 bases). V dropped 5 bases and J dropped 0 bases, with 13 bases sitting between them. The CDR3 is 15 amino acids. Germline V lookup: CDR1 SGHTA, CDR2 FQGTGA. The CDR3 DNA reads as TGTGCCAGCAGCCAGGACAGCCACATGAACACTGAAGCTTTCTTT. It encodes CASSQDSHMNTEAFF.

The rearrangement joins TRBV29-1 to TRBJ2-3; TRBD2 matches at 7 bases. The CDR3 is 15 amino acids. Losses at the gene ends were 7 bases for V and 4 bases for J; bases not matched to a gene: 14. Germline V CDR1 and CDR2: SQVTM, ANQGSEA. CDR3 in amino acids: CSAERGGSGADTQYF. As DNA, the CDR3 is TGCAGCGCCGAAAGGGGCGGGAGCGGGGCAGATACGCAGTATTTT.

The V gene is TRBV6-5, the J gene TRBJ1-2; a weak D match, TRBD1 (6 bases). This CDR3 region has 13 residues. Looked up from germline, CDR1 is MNHEY and CDR2 is SVGAGI. Trimming took off 6 bases at V and 8 bases at J, with 16 bases between the two ends. CDR3: CASSPRGGLGYTF. CDR3 nucleotide sequence: TGTGCCAGCAGCCCCCGGGGGGGGCTCGGCTACACCTTC.

CDR3 sequence (DNA): TGTGCCAGCAGTGAAATTTCGTTTGGTCCAGCAGCGTACCAAGAGACCCAGTACTTC. It yields the protein CASSEISFGPAAYQETQYF. V gene TRBV2 combines with J gene TRBJ2-5, with no clear D. The germline V and J ends were trimmed by 2 bases and 0 bases, with 22 bases remaining between them. Germline V lookup: CDR1 SNHLY, CDR2 FYNNEI. CDR3 length: 19 residues.

J is TRBJ2-3 and V is TRBV14; TRBD2 agrees at 7 bases. The CDR3 extends over 14 amino acids. Unmatched junction bases numbered 3, after V lost 6 bases and J lost 0 bases. Germline-derived CDR1 and CDR2 are SGHDN and FVKESK. CDR3 region: CASRSGTSTDTQYF. CDR3 coding DNA: TGTGCCAGCAGGAGCGGGACTAGCACAGATACGCAGTATTTT.

This chain uses TRBV9 with TRBJ2-1; D call uncertain. This CDR3 region has 13 residues. Trimming removed 0 bases from V and 9 bases from J, with 10 bases in between. From germline, CDR1 is SGDLS and CDR2 YYNGEE. CDR3 nucleotide sequence: TGTGCCAGCAGCGTAGTAAACGGTCGTGAGCAGTTCTTC. Its protein product is CASSVVNGREQFF.

The CDR3 region has the DNA TGTGCCAGCAGGACAGGGGACGCCCGATATGGCTACACCTTC. Translation gives CASRTGDARYGYTF. The chain couples TRBV6-5 to TRBJ1-2, with 8 bases that match TRBD1. Per germline, CDR1 MNHEY and CDR2 SVGAGI. V gave up 6 bases and J gave up 5 bases; unmatched junction bases: 8. The CDR3 extends over 14 amino acids.

In this sample, this clone turned up a few times. The J gene is TRBJ2-1, the V gene TRBV6-5; 7 bases line up with TRBD1. The CDR3 covers 14 residues. V lost 2 bases, J lost 7 bases, and 5 bases stayed unmatched. CDR1 is MNHEY, CDR2 SVGAGI, per germline. DNA for the CDR3: TGTGCCAGCAGTTACAGGACAGGTGGAAATGAGCAGTTCTTC. It specifies CASSYRTGGNEQFF.

The genes are TRBV7-6 and TRBJ2-3, with unresolved D. There are 12 residues in the CDR3. CDR1 is SGHVS, CDR2 FNYEAQ, per germline. V dropped 3 bases and J dropped 7 bases, with 8 bases sitting between them. CDR3 sequence: CASSFSANTQYF. CDR3 in DNA: TGTGCCAGCAGCTTTAGTGCGAATACGCAGTATTTT. Full variable domain (rest looked up from reference TRBV7-6 and TRBJ2-3): GAGVSQSPRYKVTKRGQDVALRCDPISGHVSLYWYRQALGQGPEFLTYFNYEAQQDKSGLPNDRFSAERPEGSISTLTIQRTEQRDSAMYRCASSFSANTQYFGPGTRLTVL.

This rearrangement joins TRBV3-1 (or the pseudogene TRBV3-2) to TRBJ1-2; no clear D. The CDR3 contains 14 residues. From germline, CDR1 is LGHDT and CDR2 YNNKEL (reference sequence). Trimming removed 2 bases at V and 6 bases at J, with 13 bases between. CDR3 nucleotide sequence: TGTGCCAGCAGCCAACGAAAAAGGAGGGATGGCTACACCTTC. Translated, it gives CASSQRKRRDGYTF.

V gene TRBV9 combines with J gene TRBJ2-5; TRBD2 aligns across 11 bases. This CDR3 spans 16 amino acids. The V segment lost 0 bases and the J segment 4 bases; nucleotides outside the gene matches: 5. Germline CDR1 reads SGDLS; CDR2 reads YYNGEE. The CDR3 nucleotides read TGTGCCAGCAGCGTAGGGGTAGCGGGGGGGCCAGAGACCCAGTACTTC. Translating it yields CASSVGVAGGPETQYF.

This rearrangement joins TRBV29-1 to TRBJ2-5; D remains ambiguous. The germline V and J ends were trimmed by 6 bases and 7 bases, with 9 bases remaining between them. Germline V CDR1 and CDR2: SQVTM, ANQGSEA. CDR3 length: 10 amino acids. The chain's CDR3 is CSVEHGTQYF. The CDR3 DNA follows: TGCAGCGTCGAGCATGGGACCCAGTACTTC.

The DNA of the CDR3 is TGTGCCAGCAGTTTCGGGCTGGACTCGGGCTACACCTTC. Its translation is CASSFGLDSGYTF. V is TRBV7-6 and J is TRBJ1-2; D ambiguous. The V end was cut by 6 bases, the J end by 8 bases, with 16 bases between. This CDR3 has 13 amino acids. Germline V gene data show CDR1 as SGHVS and CDR2 as FNYEAQ.

The J gene is TRBJ2-1, the V gene TRBV7-9, with D possibly being TRBD2 (5 bases). Trimming left V 0 bases short and J 8 bases short, with 14 bases between. The CDR3 is 15 amino acids. The germline V gene has CDR1 SEHNR and CDR2 FQNEAQ (reference sequence). The CDR3: CASSLAGPGKDEQFF. DNA for the CDR3: TGTGCCAGCAGCTTAGCGGGCCCGGGGAAAGATGAGCAGTTCTTC.

The V call is TRBV21-1, the J call TRBJ1-6. TRBV21-1 is a pseudogene locus. CDR3 length equals 13 residues. The CDR3 spells CASCGVGILPLHF. Written as DNA, the CDR3 is TGTGCCAGCTGCGGGGTAGGGATTTTACCCCTCCACTTT.

The gene calls are TRBV28 and TRBJ2-4; possible D gene TRBD1, 5 bases. V lost 0 bases, J lost 6 bases, and 12 bases lay in between. The CDR3 is 15 amino acids. Germline CDR1 reads MDHEN; CDR2 reads SYDVKM. This CDR3 reads CASSLWGHRPNIQYF. For the CDR3, the DNA is TGTGCCAGCAGTTTATGGGGGCACAGACCAAACATTCAGTACTTC.